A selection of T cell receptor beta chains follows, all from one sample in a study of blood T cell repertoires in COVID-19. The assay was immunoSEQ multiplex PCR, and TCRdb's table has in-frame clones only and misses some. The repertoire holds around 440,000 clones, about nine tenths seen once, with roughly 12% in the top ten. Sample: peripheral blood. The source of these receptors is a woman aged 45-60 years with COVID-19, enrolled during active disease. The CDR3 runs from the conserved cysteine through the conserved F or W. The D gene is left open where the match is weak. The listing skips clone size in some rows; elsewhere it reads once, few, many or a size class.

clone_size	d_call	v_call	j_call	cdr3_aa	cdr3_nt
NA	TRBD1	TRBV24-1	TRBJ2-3	CATSARDRGRDTQYF	TGTGCCACCAGTGCACGGGACAGGGGAAGAGATACGCAGTATTTT
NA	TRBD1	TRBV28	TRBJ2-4	CASSSQGARNIQYF	TGTGCCAGCAGTTCACAGGGGGCGCGAAACATTCAGTACTTC
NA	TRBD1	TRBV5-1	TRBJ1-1	CASSVETGGPTEAFF	TGCGCCAGCAGCGTGGAGACAGGGGGGCCGACTGAAGCTTTCTTT
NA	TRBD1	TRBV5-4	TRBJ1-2	CASSTWTGRSYTF	TGTGCCAGCAGCACGTGGACAGGTCGGAGCTACACCTTC
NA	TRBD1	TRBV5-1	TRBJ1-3	CASSLNPNRGNFGNTIYF	TGCGCCAGCAGCCTAAACCCGAACAGGGGAAATTTTGGAAACACCATATATTTT
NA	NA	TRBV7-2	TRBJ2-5	CASSTNREETQYF	TGTGCCAGCAGTACAAACAGGGAAGAGACCCAGTACTTC
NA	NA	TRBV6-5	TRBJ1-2	CASREGANYGYTF	TGTGCCAGCAGGGAGGGAGCTAACTATGGCTACACCTTC
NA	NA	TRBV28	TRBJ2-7	CASSFDRLPLLEQYF	TGTGCCAGCAGTTTTGACAGACTCCCCCTCCTCGAGCAGTACTTC
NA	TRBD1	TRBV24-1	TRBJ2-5	CATSDVTGGYQETQYF	TGTGCCACCAGTGATGTGACAGGGGGCTACCAAGAGACCCAGTACTTC
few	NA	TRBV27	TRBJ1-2	CASSFGENYGYTF	TGTGCCAGCAGTTTCGGGGAGAACTATGGCTACACCTTC
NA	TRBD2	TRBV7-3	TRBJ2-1	CASSLGLAGGYNEQFF	TGTGCCAGCAGCTTAGGACTAGCGGGGGGATACAATGAGCAGTTCTTC
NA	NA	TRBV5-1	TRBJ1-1	CASSLAEFTEAFF	TGCGCCAGCAGCTTGGCCGAGTTCACTGAAGCTTTCTTT
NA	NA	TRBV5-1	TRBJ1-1	CASSLVADTEAFF	TGCGCCAGCAGCTTGGTGGCAGACACTGAAGCTTTCTTT
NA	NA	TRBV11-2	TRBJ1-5	CASSLGRAYSNQPQHF	TGTGCCAGCAGCTTGGGCAGGGCTTATAGCAATCAGCCCCAGCATTTT
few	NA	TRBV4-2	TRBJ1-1	CASSQAQGTTEAFF	TGTGCCAGCAGCCAAGCTCAGGGGACGACTGAAGCTTTCTTT
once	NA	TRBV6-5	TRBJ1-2	CASQSIAVGGDGYTF	TGTGCCAGCCAATCCATCGCGGTTGGGGGCGACGGCTACACCTTC
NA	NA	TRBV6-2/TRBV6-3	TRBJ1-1	CASSYGGVNTEAFF	TGTGCCAGCAGTTACGGGGGGGTGAACACTGAAGCTTTCTTT
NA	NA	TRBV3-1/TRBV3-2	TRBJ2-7	CASSLSSYEQYF	TGTGCCAGCAGTTTGAGCTCCTACGAGCAGTACTTC
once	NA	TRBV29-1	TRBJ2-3	CSARGTDTQYF	TGCAGCGCCAGGGGTACAGATACGCAGTATTTT
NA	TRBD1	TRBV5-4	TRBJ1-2	CASSLGTGLSYTF	TGTGCCAGCAGCTTGGGGACAGGGCTTTCCTACACCTTC
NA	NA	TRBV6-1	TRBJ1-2	CASSEIAINYGYTF	TGTGCCAGCAGTGAAATAGCTATTAACTATGGCTACACCTTC
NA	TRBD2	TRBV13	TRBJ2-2	CASSLATSGDTGELFF	TGTGCCAGCAGCTTAGCGACTAGCGGGGACACCGGGGAGCTGTTTTTT
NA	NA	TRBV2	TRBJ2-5	CASSEQGHKETQYF	TGTGCCAGCAGTGAGCAGGGCCACAAAGAGACCCAGTACTTC
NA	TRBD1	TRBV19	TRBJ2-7	CASSTADRVREQYF	TGTGCAAGTAGTACCGCCGACAGGGTTCGCGAGCAGTACTTC
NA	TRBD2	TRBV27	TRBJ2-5	CASSLWGGGETQYF	TGTGCCAGCAGTTTATGGGGCGGGGGGGAGACCCAGTACTTC
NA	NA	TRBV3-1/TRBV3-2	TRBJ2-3	CASSQVLTATDTQYF	TGTGCCAGCAGCCAAGTTTTAACTGCCACAGATACGCAGTATTTT
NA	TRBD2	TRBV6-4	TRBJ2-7	CASSEGGRYEQYF	TGTGCCAGCAGTGAGGGAGGGAGGTACGAGCAGTACTTC
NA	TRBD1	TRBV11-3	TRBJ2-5	CASSLSGTEEETQYF	TGTGCCAGCAGCTTATCTGGGACAGAAGAAGAGACCCAGTACTTC
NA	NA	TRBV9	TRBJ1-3	CASSVRGSSGNTIYF	TGTGCCAGCAGCGTACGGGGTAGCTCTGGAAACACCATATATTTT
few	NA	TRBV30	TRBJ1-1	CAWSYVGSGAPEAFF	TGTGCCTGGAGTTATGTGGGCTCAGGGGCCCCTGAAGCTTTCTTT
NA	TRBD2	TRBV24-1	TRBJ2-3	CATSPTGTSGAGDTQYF	TGTGCCACCAGCCCCACCGGGACTAGCGGGGCCGGAGATACGCAGTATTTT
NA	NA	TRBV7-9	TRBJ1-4	CASSVGVRTNEKLFF	TGTGCCAGCAGCGTAGGGGTGAGGACTAATGAAAAACTGTTTTTT
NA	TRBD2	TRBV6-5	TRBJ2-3	CASRETSGVTDTQYF	TGTGCCAGCAGAGAGACTAGCGGGGTAACAGATACGCAGTATTTT
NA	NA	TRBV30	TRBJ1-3	CAWELASGNTIYF	TGTGCCTGGGAGTTAGCCTCTGGAAACACCATATATTTT
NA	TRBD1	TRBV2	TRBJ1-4	CASSVGTGGPVNEKLFF	TGTGCCAGCAGTGTAGGGACAGGGGGGCCGGTTAATGAAAAACTGTTTTTT
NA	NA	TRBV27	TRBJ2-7	CASSLTPGQGVYEQYF	TGTGCCAGCAGTTTAACCCCGGGCCAAGGGGTCTACGAGCAGTACTTC
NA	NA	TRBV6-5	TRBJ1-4	CASRPNGQEKLFF	TGTGCCAGCAGGCCGAATGGACAGGAAAAACTGTTTTTT
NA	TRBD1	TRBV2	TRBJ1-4	CASSDREGANEKLFF	TGTGCCAGCAGCGACAGGGAAGGAGCTAATGAAAAACTGTTTTTT
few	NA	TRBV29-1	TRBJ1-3	CSALDRAGNTIYF	TGCAGCGCCTTGGACAGAGCTGGAAACACCATATATTTT
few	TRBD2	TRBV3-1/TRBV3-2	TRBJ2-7	CASSQDAGVLSYEQYF	TGTGCCAGCAGCCAAGACGCGGGGGTCCTCTCCTACGAGCAGTACTTC
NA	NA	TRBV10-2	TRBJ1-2	CASSVLQDYGYTF	TGCGCCAGCAGTGTTTTACAGGACTATGGCTACACCTTC
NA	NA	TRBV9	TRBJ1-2	CASSSRVYGYTF	TGTGCCAGCAGCTCCAGGGTCTATGGCTACACCTTC
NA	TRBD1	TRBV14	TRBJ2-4	CASSHNAGTGKNIQYF	TGTGCCAGCAGCCACAACGCAGGGACAGGGAAAAACATTCAGTACTTC
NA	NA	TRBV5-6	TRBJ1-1	CASSPNRVTANTEAFF	TGTGCCAGCAGCCCGAACAGGGTAACCGCGAACACTGAAGCTTTCTTT